This TCR beta chain was observed in a study of human T cells and chemical hapten exposure. About the study: The upper back received 0.01% DPC by patch testing, with results read at 6 days. Study results and caveats: Expanded TCR counts at PT1 went up together with patch test score, a positive correlation. Expanded TCRs formed significantly more large CDR3 similarity clusters than controls.

TCRdb redid the calling of the RACE reads with MiXCR, one entry per CDR3 protein. The sample shows roughly 150,000 distinct CDR3 sequences, around 11% of them seen only once. V dropped 2 bases and J dropped 4 bases, with 8 bases sitting between them. CDR3 size: 13 residues. A remark on this clonotype: The target antigen is unknown.

The time point denotes: patch test 2, 6 weeks after DPC sensitization. As to treatment: therapeutic diphenylcyclopropenone sensitization with weekly scalp DPC. The chain carries TRBV12-3 or TRBV12-4 and TRBJ1-1; D possibly corresponds to TRBD1 (6 bases). This clonotype originated in a woman in her forties or fifties with alopecia areata. Some clones in this sample may be carry-over from other donors' samples. The sequencing used whole blood, collected in connection with sensitization to the hapten diphenylcyclopropenone (DPC). The CDR3 bases are TGTGCCAGCAGTTTACAGGGGACCACTGAAGCTTTCTTT. This encodes CASSLQGTTEAFF.